Given below is one T cell receptor beta chain in context. Antigen unknown. TCRdb keeps only in-frame clones here, not all; method: immunoSEQ multiplex PCR. This table has approximately 410,000 clones, around nine tenths appearing once. The CDR3 has 14 residues. Germline V lookup: CDR1 SGHDT, CDR2 YYEEEE. V was clipped by 2 bases and J by 4 bases, with 10 bases between them. This sample was included in a study of Ad26.COV2.S vaccination and SARS-CoV-2 variants. Overall study: Sample donor was a member of the COV1001 Ad26.COV2.S trial arm. Intramuscularly, Ad26.COV2.S was given either once or twice, 56 days apart. General study results and limits: Spike-specific CD8+ and CD4+ T cell responses reportedly showed substantial breadth after vaccination.

Noted treatment: some 19 received Ad26.COV2.S at low or high dose, single or two shots; about 5 received placebo; per-sample allocation not given. The samples date from day 63 after the first vaccine or placebo injection. Wuhan-strain spike was delivered by a replication-incompetent Ad26 vector. The chain recombines TRBV5-6 with TRBJ2-1; D gene uncertain. The sample here was peripheral blood, taken in a trial of Ad26.COV2.S vaccine versus placebo. The receptor comes from a person aged 18 to 59 who received the Ad26.COV2.S COVID-19 vaccine or a placebo. Written as DNA, the CDR3 is TGTGCCAGCAGCTTCTTTTCGGCGTACAATGAGCAGTTCTTC. Translated: CASSFFSAYNEQFF. The variable domain in full, completed from reference TRBV5-6 and TRBJ2-1, reads DAGVTQSPTHLIKTRGQQVTLRCSPKSGHDTVSWYQQALGQGPQFIFQYYEEEERQRGNFPDRFSGHQFPNYSSELNVNALLLGDSALYLCASSFFSAYNEQFFGPGTRLTVL.